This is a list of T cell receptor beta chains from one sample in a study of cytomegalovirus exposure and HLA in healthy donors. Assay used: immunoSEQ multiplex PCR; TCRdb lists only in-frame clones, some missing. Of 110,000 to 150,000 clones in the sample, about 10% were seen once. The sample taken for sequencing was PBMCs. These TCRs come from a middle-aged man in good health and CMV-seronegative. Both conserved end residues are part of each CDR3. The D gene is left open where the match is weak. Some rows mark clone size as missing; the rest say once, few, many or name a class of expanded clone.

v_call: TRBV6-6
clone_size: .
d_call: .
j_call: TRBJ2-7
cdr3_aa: CASSYDTPFYEQYF
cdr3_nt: TGTGCCAGCAGTTACGACACCCCCTTCTACGAGCAGTACTTC

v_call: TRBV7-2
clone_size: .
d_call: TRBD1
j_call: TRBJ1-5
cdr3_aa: CASSPGQGNQPQHF
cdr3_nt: TGTGCCAGCAGCCCGGGACAGGGTAATCAGCCCCAGCATTTT

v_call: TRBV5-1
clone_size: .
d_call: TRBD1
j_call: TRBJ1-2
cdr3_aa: CASSTRQGVVGYTF
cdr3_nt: TGCGCCAGCAGCACTCGACAGGGAGTGGTAGGCTACACCTTC

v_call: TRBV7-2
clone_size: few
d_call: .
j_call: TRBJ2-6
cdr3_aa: CASSLVERSLTF
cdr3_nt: TGTGCCAGCAGCTTAGTGGAGCGTAGCCTGACTTTC

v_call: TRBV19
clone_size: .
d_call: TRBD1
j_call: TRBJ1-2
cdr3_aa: CASSIGGTGELSGYTF
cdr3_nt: TGTGCCAGTAGTATAGGGGGAACAGGGGAGCTGTCTGGCTACACCTTC

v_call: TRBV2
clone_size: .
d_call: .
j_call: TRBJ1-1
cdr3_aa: CASSPRQDKSNTEAFF
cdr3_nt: TGTGCCAGCAGCCCTCGACAGGACAAATCGAACACTGAAGCTTTCTTT

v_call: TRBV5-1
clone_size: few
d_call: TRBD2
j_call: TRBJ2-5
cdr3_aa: CASSLIGTSGGGKTQYF
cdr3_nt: TGCGCCAGCAGCCTCATTGGGACTAGCGGAGGGGGGAAGACCCAGTACTTC

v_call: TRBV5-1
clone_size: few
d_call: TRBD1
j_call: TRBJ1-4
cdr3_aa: CASSPRQGSNEKLFF
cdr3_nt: TGCGCCAGCAGCCCGCGACAGGGGTCTAATGAAAAACTGTTTTTT

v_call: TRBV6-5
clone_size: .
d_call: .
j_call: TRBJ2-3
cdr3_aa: CASSYSGMGTDTQYF
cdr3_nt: TGTGCCAGCAGCTATTCAGGGATGGGCACAGATACGCAGTATTTT

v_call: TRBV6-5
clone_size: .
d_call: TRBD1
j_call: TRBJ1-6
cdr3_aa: CASRPRQGVSPLHF
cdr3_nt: TGTGCCAGCAGACCTAGACAGGGGGTTTCACCCCTCCACTTT

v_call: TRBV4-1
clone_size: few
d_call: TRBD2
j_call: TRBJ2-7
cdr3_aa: CASSQDGGSGVKQYF
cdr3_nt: TGCGCCAGCAGCCAAGATGGCGGGAGTGGGGTGAAGCAGTACTTC

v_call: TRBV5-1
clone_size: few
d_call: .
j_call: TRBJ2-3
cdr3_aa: CASSLRGADTQYF
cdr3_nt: TGCGCCAGCAGCTTGAGAGGCGCAGATACGCAGTATTTT

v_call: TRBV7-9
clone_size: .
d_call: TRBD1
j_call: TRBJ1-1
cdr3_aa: CASSLGRGDTEAFF
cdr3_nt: TGTGCCAGCAGCTTAGGCAGGGGGGACACTGAAGCTTTCTTT

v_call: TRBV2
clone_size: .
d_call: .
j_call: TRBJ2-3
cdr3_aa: CATRRGGWGTDTQYF
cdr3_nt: TGTGCCACCAGGAGGGGGGGCTGGGGCACAGATACGCAGTATTTT

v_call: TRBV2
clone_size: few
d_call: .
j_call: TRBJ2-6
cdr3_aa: CASRAISGANVLTF
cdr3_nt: TGTGCCAGCCGAGCGATCTCTGGGGCCAACGTCCTGACTTTC

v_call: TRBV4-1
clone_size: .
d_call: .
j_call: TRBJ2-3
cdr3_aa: CASSLYPSSGGTLGTDTQYF
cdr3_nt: TGCGCCAGCAGCCTCTACCCGTCCAGCGGAGGCACCCTGGGCACAGATACGCAGTATTTT

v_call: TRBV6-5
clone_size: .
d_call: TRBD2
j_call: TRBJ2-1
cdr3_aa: CASSSQRGDNEQFF
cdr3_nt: TGTGCCAGCAGTTCGCAGCGGGGGGACAATGAGCAGTTCTTC

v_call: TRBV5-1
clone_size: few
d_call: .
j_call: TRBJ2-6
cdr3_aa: CASSPPGSSGANVLTF
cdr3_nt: TGCGCCAGCAGCCCCCCGGGGTCCTCTGGGGCCAACGTCCTGACTTTC

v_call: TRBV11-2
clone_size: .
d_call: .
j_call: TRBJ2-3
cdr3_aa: CASSLRRAAVSTDTQYF
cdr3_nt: TGTGCCAGCAGCTTACGTCGGGCAGCGGTTAGCACAGATACGCAGTATTTT

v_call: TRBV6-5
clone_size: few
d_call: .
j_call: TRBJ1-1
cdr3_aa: CASRTTPNTEAFF
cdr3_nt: TGTGCCAGCAGAACGACACCGAACACTGAAGCTTTCTTT

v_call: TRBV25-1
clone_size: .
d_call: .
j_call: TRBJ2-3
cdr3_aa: CASSDGGIWSSTDTQYF
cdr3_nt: TGTGCCAGCAGTGACGGCGGGATTTGGTCTAGCACAGATACGCAGTATTTT

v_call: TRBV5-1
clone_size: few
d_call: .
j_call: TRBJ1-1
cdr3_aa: CASSLRLQGPEAFF
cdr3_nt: TGCGCCAGCAGCTTGCGACTCCAGGGCCCTGAAGCTTTCTTT

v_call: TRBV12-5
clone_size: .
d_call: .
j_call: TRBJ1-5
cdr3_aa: CASGQGTGNQPQHF
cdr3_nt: TGTGCTAGTGGCCAGGGTACGGGCAATCAGCCCCAGCATTTT

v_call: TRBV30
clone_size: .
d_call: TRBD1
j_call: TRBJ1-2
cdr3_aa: CAWSFHRTGDYGYTF
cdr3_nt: TGTGCCTGGAGTTTCCACCGGACAGGAGACTATGGCTACACCTTC

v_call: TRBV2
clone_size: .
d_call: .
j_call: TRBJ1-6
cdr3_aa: CASSRGAGNSPLHF
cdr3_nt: TGTGCCAGCAGTCGCGGGGCAGGGAATTCACCCCTCCACTTT

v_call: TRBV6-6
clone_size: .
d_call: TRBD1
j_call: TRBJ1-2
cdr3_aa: CASSYTTGSTF
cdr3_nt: TGTGCCAGCAGTTACACGACAGGGTCCACCTTC

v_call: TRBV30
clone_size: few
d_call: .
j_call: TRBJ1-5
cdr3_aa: CAWSVPNRAEEPQHF
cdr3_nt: TGTGCCTGGAGTGTACCGAACAGGGCTGAAGAGCCCCAGCATTTT

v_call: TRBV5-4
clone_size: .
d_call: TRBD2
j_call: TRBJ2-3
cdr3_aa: CASSLGGGGRDTQYF
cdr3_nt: TGTGCCAGCAGCCTTGGCGGGGGGGGCCGGGATACGCAGTATTTT

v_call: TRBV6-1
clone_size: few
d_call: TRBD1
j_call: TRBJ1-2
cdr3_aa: CASSPTTGGIGYTF
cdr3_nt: TGTGCCAGCAGCCCCACCACAGGGGGCATTGGCTACACCTTC

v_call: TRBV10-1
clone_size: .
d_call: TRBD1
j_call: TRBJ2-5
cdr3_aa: CASSESTGVGSETQYF
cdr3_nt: TGCGCCAGCAGTGAGTCAACAGGGGTCGGGTCGGAGACCCAGTACTTC

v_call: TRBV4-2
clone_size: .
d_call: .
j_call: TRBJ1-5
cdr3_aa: CASSKSGVRSNQHQHF
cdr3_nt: TGTGCCAGCAGCAAATCAGGGGTTCGAAGCAATCAGCACCAGCATTTT

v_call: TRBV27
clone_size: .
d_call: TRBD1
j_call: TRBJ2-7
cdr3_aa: CASSLSPLGQTVTYEQYF
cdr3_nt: TGTGCCAGCAGTTTATCCCCCCTGGGACAGACCGTTACCTACGAGCAGTACTTC

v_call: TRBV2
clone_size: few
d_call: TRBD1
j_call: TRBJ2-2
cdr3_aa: CASSERVGTGLTGELFF
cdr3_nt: TGTGCCAGCAGTGAAAGGGTCGGGACAGGGTTGACCGGGGAGCTGTTTTTT

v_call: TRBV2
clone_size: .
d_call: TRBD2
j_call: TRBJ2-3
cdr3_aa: CASSVRAGVTDTQYF
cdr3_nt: TGTGCCAGCAGTGTGCGAGCGGGAGTAACAGATACGCAGTATTTT

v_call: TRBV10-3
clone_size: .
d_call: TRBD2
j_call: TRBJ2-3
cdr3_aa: CAISSGTSGGGTDTQYF
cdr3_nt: TGTGCCATCAGTTCCGGGACTAGCGGGGGGGGCACAGATACGCAGTATTTT

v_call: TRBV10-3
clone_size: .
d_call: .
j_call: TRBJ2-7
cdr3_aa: CAISESVAIADIPYEQYF
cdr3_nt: TGTGCCATCAGTGAGTCCGTGGCTATAGCGGATATCCCCTACGAGCAGTACTTC

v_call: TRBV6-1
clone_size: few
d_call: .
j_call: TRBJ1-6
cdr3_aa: CANSERGRTENSPLHF
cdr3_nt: TGTGCCAACAGTGAGCGAGGGAGGACCGAAAATTCACCCCTCCACTTT

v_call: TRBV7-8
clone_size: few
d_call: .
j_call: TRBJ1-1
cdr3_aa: CASSLGGDTEAFF
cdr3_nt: TGTGCCAGCAGCTTGGGGGGGGACACTGAAGCTTTCTTT

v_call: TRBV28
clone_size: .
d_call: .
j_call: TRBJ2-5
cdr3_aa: CAGSWVTGLGQETQYF
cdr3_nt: TGTGCCGGCAGTTGGGTAACAGGGTTGGGGCAAGAGACCCAGTACTTC

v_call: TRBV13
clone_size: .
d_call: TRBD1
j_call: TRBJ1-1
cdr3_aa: CASSPPNVRGEAFF
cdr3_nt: TGTGCCAGCAGCCCCCCCAATGTCAGGGGGGAAGCTTTCTTT